This TCR beta chain was sequenced for a study of cytomegalovirus exposure and HLA in healthy donors. Study-level information: From 150 million to 200 million T cells, an earlier analysis saw 110 million or so unique TCR beta sequences.

The CDR3 runs to 14 residues. CDR1 and CDR2 from the germline V gene are SNHLY and FYNNEI. V lost 4 bases and J lost 5; bases outside the gene matches: 6. The primer mix had 60 Vbeta and 13 Jbeta primers. This table comes from immunoSEQ multiplex PCR, and its TCRdb copy is limited to in-frame clones, with some not included. Among 97,000 or so clones, roughly three quarters were seen once, and the ten largest hold roughly 9.1%. The study, taken as a whole, reports: Prior analysis indicated that the majority of TCR beta V segments exhibited productivity approximately 87% or approximately 30% of the time. It was 164 TCR beta chains that were listed as cytomegalovirus-associated.

As for this clone: The target antigen is unknown.

This clonotype was obtained from a male donor in good health and CMV-seropositive. The sample taken for sequencing was PBMCs. The V gene is TRBV2, the J gene TRBJ2-5; 8 nucleotides agree with TRBD1. CDR3 sequence reads: CASSGTGFRETQYF. CDR3 DNA sequence: TGTGCCAGCAGTGGGACAGGGTTTCGGGAGACCCAGTACTTC.